This entry lists 27 T cell receptor beta chains sequenced from one sample in a study of OX40 agonist ivuxolimab in advanced cancers. TCRdb's copy holds only in-frame clones and misses some; the assay was immunoSEQ multiplex PCR. The table records around 68,000 clones, around 90% of them present only once. Sequencing was performed on CD4+ or CD8+ T cells sorted from blood, taken in a trial of the OX40 agonist ivuxolimab. The receptors shown here come from an adult with an advanced solid tumor such as melanoma, head and neck, liver or kidney cancer.

This clone has a single count. The V call is TRBV4-1, the J call TRBJ1-4; D might be TRBD1 (5 bases). The CDR3 consists of 18 residues. The V end was cut by 3 bases, the J end by 4 bases, with 21 bases between. CDR1 and CDR2 from the germline V gene are MGHRA and YSYEKL. This CDR3 reads CASSQDSGTLSINEKLFF. Here the CDR3 DNA reads TGCGCCAGCAGCCAGGACTCGGGGACCTTATCCATTAATGAAAAACTGTTTTTT.

This clone appeared a single time. The chain employs TRBV29-1 and TRBJ1-1; no clear D. Trimming removed 4 bases from V and 9 bases from J, with 15 bases in between. Germline V gives CDR1 SQVTM, CDR2 ANQGSEA. The CDR3 loop spans 12 amino acids. The CDR3 loop is CSVVPDGRQAFF. As DNA, the CDR3 is TGCAGCGTTGTACCCGACGGCCGTCAAGCTTTCTTT.

The rearrangement links TRBV2 to TRBJ2-2, with TRBD2 identical over 14 bases. The V segment lost 3 bases and the J segment 6 bases; nucleotides outside the gene matches: 0. The CDR3 extends over 15 amino acids. Germline-derived CDR1 and CDR2 are SNHLY and FYNNEI. In nucleotides, the CDR3 is TGTGCCAGCAGTGAGACTAGCGGGAGGGCCGGGGAGCTGTTTTTT. It is translated as CASSETSGRAGELFF.

The J gene is TRBJ1-2, the V gene TRBV6-5; the D is unclear. The CDR3 extends over 11 amino acids. Trimming cost V 5 bases and J 5 bases, with 6 bases left between them. Germline V gene data show CDR1 as MNHEY and CDR2 as SVGAGI. The CDR3 protein is CASSDFYGYTF. CDR3 DNA sequence: TGTGCCAGCAGTGACTTTTATGGCTACACCTTC.

This sequence joins TRBV19 and TRBJ2-5; 10 nucleotides match TRBD2. The CDR3 length is 18 residues. V lost 4 bases and J lost 2; bases outside the gene matches: 13. Germline CDR1 and CDR2: LNHDA and SQIVND (reference sequence). The CDR3 here is CASSNPPLLAGVQETQYF. The DNA of the CDR3 is TGTGCCAGTAGTAACCCTCCTCTTCTAGCGGGGGTTCAAGAGACCCAGTACTTC. The full variable domain, in which reference TRBV19 and TRBJ2-5 provide the parts outside the CDR3, is DGGITQSPKYLFRKEGQNVTLSCEQNLNHDAMYWYRQDPGQGLRLIYYSQIVNDFQKGDIAEGYSVSREKKESFPLTVTSAQKNPTAFYLCASSNPPLLAGVQETQYFGPGTRLLVL.

J is TRBJ2-5 and V is TRBV6-1; unclear D gene. The ends were cut back, 1 base at V and 4 bases at J, with 10 bases in the middle. CDR1 is MNHNS, CDR2 SASEGT, per germline. This CDR3 has 14 residues. This CDR3 reads CASSEDTKRETQYF. Here the CDR3 DNA reads TGTGCCAGCAGTGAAGATACGAAACGAGAGACCCAGTACTTC.

V is TRBV7-8 and J is TRBJ1-2; no definite D call. Between the trimmed V and J ends, which lost 1 base and 4 bases, there was a span of 10 bases. CDR1 is SGHVS, CDR2 FQNEAQ, per germline. The CDR3 is 14 amino acids. The CDR3 coding sequence is TGTGCCAGCAGCTTAGTAGGCAGTGGCTATGGCTACACCTTC. Translated, it gives CASSLVGSGYGYTF.

The rearrangement uses TRBV18 and TRBJ2-5; a possible D gene is TRBD2 (5 bases). This CDR3 region has 15 residues. CDR1 and CDR2 (germline): KGHSH, LQKENI. The V and J ends lost 0 bases and 3 bases respectively, with 11 bases between them. DNA of the CDR3: TGTGCCAGCTCACCACCGGCGTTCGGGGAAGAGACCCAGTACTTC. Protein: CASSPPAFGEETQYF.

The gene calls are TRBV4-1 and TRBJ2-7; tentative D call: TRBD2 (5 bases). CDR3 length: 15 residues. Germline values: CDR1 MGHRA, CDR2 YSYEKL. Trimming took off 2 bases at V and 1 base at J, with 12 bases between the two ends. The CDR3: CASSQFFSGSYEQYF. The CDR3 DNA reads as TGCGCCAGCAGCCAATTTTTTTCGGGATCCTACGAGCAGTACTTC.

The sample holds a few counts of this clone. The rearrangement links TRBV25-1 to TRBJ2-5, with D perhaps assigned TRBD1 or TRBD2 (5 bases each). Germline V gene data show CDR1 as MGHDK and CDR2 as SYGVNS. V was clipped by 4 bases and J by 0 bases, with 15 bases between them. CDR3 length: 16 residues. The CDR3 is CASSVTGTEYQETQYF. CDR3 nucleotides: TGTGCCAGCAGTGTTACCGGGACGGAGTACCAAGAGACCCAGTACTTC.

The rearrangement uses TRBV27 and TRBJ1-2; D is possibly TRBD1 (5 bases). The CDR3 loop spans 13 amino acids. V was cut by 3 bases and J by 6 bases, with 11 bases left in between. Looked up from germline, CDR1 is MNHEY and CDR2 is SMNVEV (reference sequence). The CDR3 DNA is TGTGCCAGCAGTTTTCGGGGGAGAGATGGCTACACCTTC. As protein: CASSFRGRDGYTF.

V is TRBV4-2 and J is TRBJ2-3, with 14 bases matching TRBD2. V dropped 10 bases and J dropped 0; count of bases not matched to a gene: 6. The germline CDR1 and CDR2 sequences are LGHNA and YNFKEQ. The CDR3 sequence is 16 residues long. In DNA, the CDR3 is TGTGCCACCGGGACTAGCGGGAGCGGTAGCACAGATACGCAGTATTTT. Translation: CATGTSGSGSTDTQYF.

The chain couples TRBV28 to TRBJ1-3; the match to TRBD1 covers 7 bases. V was pared by 5 bases and J by 7 bases, with 14 bases of the junction left unmatched. This CDR3 is built from 16 residues. Germline lookup yields CDR1 MDHEN and CDR2 SYDVKM. The CDR3 DNA follows: TGTGCCAGCAGTGCCGGGACAGTAAGACTTAGGAACACCATATATTTT. It encodes CASSAGTVRLRNTIYF.

The chain combines TRBV19 with TRBJ2-5; D may correspond to TRBD1 or TRBD2 (6 bases each). Germline V gene data show CDR1 as LNHDA and CDR2 as SQIVND (reference sequence). CDR3 length equals 15 residues. Trimming took off 8 bases at V and 0 bases at J, with 16 bases between the two ends. For the CDR3, the DNA is TGTGCCAGTGCCGGGACTCAGGGGTACCAAGAGACCCAGTACTTC. It codes for CASAGTQGYQETQYF.

This clone was detected only a few times. In DNA, the CDR3 is TGTGCCAGCAGCTTAGTCTCAGAATTCTACACCTTC. Translation gives CASSLVSEFYTF. This sequence joins TRBV7-9 and TRBJ1-2; no firm D call. The V gene's germline CDR1 is SEHNR and CDR2 FQNEAQ (reference sequence). The CDR3 runs to 12 residues. Trimming shortened V by 1 base and J by 10 bases, and 10 bases separated the two germline ends.

The chain joins TRBV27 to TRBJ2-3; 8 bases are shared with TRBD1. With V trimmed by 7 bases and J by 0 bases, 6 bases remained unmatched. The CDR3 covers 15 residues. Germline V gene sequence: CDR1 MNHEY, CDR2 SMNVEV (reference sequence). CDR3 in amino acids: CASIPQGGSTDTQYF. The CDR3 coding sequence is TGTGCCAGCATCCCACAGGGGGGTAGCACAGATACGCAGTATTTT.

CDR3 sequence reads: CASSRGALTYEQYF. CDR3 in DNA: TGTGCCAGCTCGAGGGGGGCTCTCACCTACGAGCAGTACTTC. The gene calls are TRBV18 and TRBJ2-7; D may be TRBD1 or TRBD2 (6 bases each). This CDR3 is 14 amino acids long. Germline CDR1 KGHSH, CDR2 LQKENI. V was pared by 6 bases and J by 2 bases, with 14 bases between.

The gene calls are TRBV7-2 and TRBJ1-1, with D perhaps TRBD1 (6 bases). CDR1 is SGHTA, CDR2 FQGNSA, per germline. V was clipped by 5 bases and J by 5 bases, with 15 bases between them. The CDR3 consists of 14 residues. CDR3 amino acids: CASSVRTDGTEAFF. CDR3 bases: TGTGCCAGCAGCGTCCGGACAGACGGTACTGAAGCTTTCTTT.

The chain has TRBV7-2 and TRBJ1-1, with 8 bases fitting TRBD1. The germline V gene has CDR1 SGHTA and CDR2 FQGNSA. The CDR3 contains 15 residues. Unmatched junction bases numbered 9, after V lost 5 bases and J lost 4 bases. The CDR3 region has the DNA TGTGCCAGCAGCCGATGGACAGGGCTTTCCACTGAAGCTTTCTTT. This sequence encodes CASSRWTGLSTEAFF.

The chain couples TRBV7-2 to TRBJ1-2; 8 bases align to TRBD1. CDR1 is SGHTA, CDR2 FQGNSA, per germline. Trimming at V came to 6 bases and at J to 2 bases, leaving 2 bases not matched to a gene. CDR3 size: 13 residues. The CDR3, as DNA: TGTGCCAGCAGGCGACAGGGGAACTATGGCTACACCTTC. Protein product: CASRRQGNYGYTF.

The V gene is TRBV5-6, the J gene TRBJ2-7; D is possibly TRBD2 (5 bases). The ends were cut back, 2 bases at V and 4 bases at J, with 10 bases in the middle. This CDR3 is 13 amino acids long. Germline assignment: CDR1 SGHDT and CDR2 YYEEEE. Here the CDR3 DNA reads TGTGCCAGCAGCTTCGGACTGTCATACGAGCAGTACTTC. This translates into CASSFGLSYEQYF.

The chain has TRBV7-3 and TRBJ1-2, with D perhaps TRBD1 (6 bases). The CDR3 is 15 amino acids. From germline, CDR1 is SGHTA and CDR2 FQGTGA. Trimming shortened V by 5 bases and J by 6 bases, and 19 bases separated the two germline ends. CDR3: CASSTDSGGTNGYTF. The CDR3 DNA follows: TGTGCCAGCAGCACGGACAGCGGTGGGACTAATGGCTACACCTTC.

The chain links TRBV6-1 to TRBJ2-5, with 9 bases aligning to TRBD1. The J call may be incorrect, as the DNA end agrees better with TRBJ2-7. The CDR3 is made up of 15 amino acids. The germline V gene has CDR1 MNHNS and CDR2 SASEGT. The CDR3 nucleotides are TGTGCCAGCAGCCTCACCGGGACAGGGATAGGCGAGCAGTACTTC. Protein product: CASSLTGTGIGEQYF.

The chain has TRBV29-1 and TRBJ2-3, with a weak D call TRBD2 (6 bases). This CDR3 is 15 amino acids long. V lost 5 bases and J lost 3, with 18 bases in between. The germline CDR1 and CDR2 sequences are SQVTM and ANQGSEA. CDR3 loop: CSVTLGGRRTDTQYF. In DNA form, the CDR3 reads TGCAGCGTTACCTTGGGAGGCAGGAGGACAGATACGCAGTATTTT.

The rearrangement joins TRBV28 to TRBJ1-6, with D uncertain. Germline CDR1 MDHEN, CDR2 SYDVKM. The CDR3 is made up of 15 amino acids. Trimming left V 2 bases short and J 7 bases short, with 12 bases between. Here the CDR3 DNA reads TGTGCCAGCAGTTTACTGACGGGTGAAAATTCACCCCTCCACTTT. Residues: CASSLLTGENSPLHF.

The chain links TRBV4-3 to TRBJ2-3; 7 bases fit TRBD2. CDR3 length: 16 residues. Germline-derived CDR1 and CDR2 are LGHNA and YSLEER. With V trimmed by 0 bases and J by 1 base, 4 bases remained unmatched. CDR3 sequence reads: CASSQEAGLGTDTQYF. CDR3 bases: TGCGCCAGCAGCCAAGAAGCGGGGTTAGGCACAGATACGCAGTATTTT.

The CDR3 DNA follows: TGTGCCAGCAGCCGCATGGCCACTGAAGCTTTCTTT. Protein sequence: CASSRMATEAFF. The chain uses TRBV28 and TRBJ1-1; no reliable D call. The ends were cut back, 6 bases at V and 4 bases at J, with 9 bases in the middle. CDR3 length: 12 residues. Looked up from germline, CDR1 is MDHEN and CDR2 is SYDVKM.